This T cell receptor (beta chain) came from a study of cytomegalovirus exposure and HLA in healthy donors. Germline V gene lookup returns CDR1 MNHNS and CDR2 SASEGT. V lost 4 bases and J lost 6, with 13 bases in between. The CDR3 sequence is 14 residues long. Study-level results: Later, an analysis showed that TCR beta chains associated with HLA were more clonally expanded than others that were equally common. A later analysis found common viral pathogens apparently linked to several of the most significant clusters.

PCR primers comprised 60 Vbeta and 13 Jbeta primers. Sequenced by immunoSEQ multiplex PCR; TCRdb stores in-frame clones only, minus some. Counted here are about 130,000 clones, more than 80% occurring once; the ten biggest clones make up approximately 6%. This clone has just a few counts. The target antigen is unknown. The TCR originated in a woman aged 40 to 50 in good health and CMV-seropositive. Sequencing used PBMCs. The chain carries TRBV6-1 and TRBJ1-5; D is unresolved. The CDR3 reads CASSATQAGQPQHF. As DNA, the CDR3 is TGTGCCAGCAGTGCCACTCAGGCGGGTCAGCCCCAGCATTTT.